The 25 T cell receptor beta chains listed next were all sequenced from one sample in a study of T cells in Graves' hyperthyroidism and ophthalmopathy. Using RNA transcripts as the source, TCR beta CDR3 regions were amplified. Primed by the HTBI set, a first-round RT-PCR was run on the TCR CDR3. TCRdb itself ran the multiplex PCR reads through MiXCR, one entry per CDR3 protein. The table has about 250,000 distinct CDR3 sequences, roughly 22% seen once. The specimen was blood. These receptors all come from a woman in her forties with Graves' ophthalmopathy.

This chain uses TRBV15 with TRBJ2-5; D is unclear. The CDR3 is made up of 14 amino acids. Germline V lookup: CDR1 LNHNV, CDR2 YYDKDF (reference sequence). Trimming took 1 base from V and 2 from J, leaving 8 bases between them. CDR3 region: CATSRGGGQETQYF. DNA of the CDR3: TGTGCCACCAGCAGAGGGGGTGGTCAAGAGACCCAGTACTTC.

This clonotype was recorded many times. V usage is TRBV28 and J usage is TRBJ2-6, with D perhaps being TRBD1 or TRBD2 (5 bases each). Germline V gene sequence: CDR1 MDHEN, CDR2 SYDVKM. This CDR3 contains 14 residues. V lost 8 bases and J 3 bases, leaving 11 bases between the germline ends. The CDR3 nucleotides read TGTGCCAGCGGGGACGGGGTTGGGGCCAACGTCCTGACTTTC. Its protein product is CASGDGVGANVLTF.

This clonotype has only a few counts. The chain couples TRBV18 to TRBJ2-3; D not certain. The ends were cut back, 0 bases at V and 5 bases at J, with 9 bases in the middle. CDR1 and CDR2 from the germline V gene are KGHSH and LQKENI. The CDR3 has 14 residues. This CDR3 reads CASSPPASRDTQYF. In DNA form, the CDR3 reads TGTGCCAGCTCACCACCGGCCAGTAGAGATACGCAGTATTTT.

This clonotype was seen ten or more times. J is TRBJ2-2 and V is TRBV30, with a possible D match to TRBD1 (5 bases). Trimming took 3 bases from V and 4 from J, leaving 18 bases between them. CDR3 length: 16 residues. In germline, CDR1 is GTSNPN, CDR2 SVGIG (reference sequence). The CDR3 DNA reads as TGTGCCTGGAGGCGCAGGGTAATGTCGGGCACCGGGGAGCTGTTTTTT. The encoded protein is CAWRRRVMSGTGELFF.

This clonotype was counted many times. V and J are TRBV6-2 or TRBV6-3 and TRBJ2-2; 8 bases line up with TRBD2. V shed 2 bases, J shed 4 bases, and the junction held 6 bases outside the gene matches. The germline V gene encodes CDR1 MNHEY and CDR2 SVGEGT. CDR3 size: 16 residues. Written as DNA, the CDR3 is TGTGCCAGCAGTTACCCGGGACTAGGAGGCACCGGGGAGCTGTTTTTT. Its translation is CASSYPGLGGTGELFF.

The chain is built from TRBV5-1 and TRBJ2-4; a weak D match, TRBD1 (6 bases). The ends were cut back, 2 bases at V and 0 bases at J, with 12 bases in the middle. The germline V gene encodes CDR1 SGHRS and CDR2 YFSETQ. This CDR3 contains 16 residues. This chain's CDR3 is CASSFPGVLAKNIQYF. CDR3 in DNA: TGCGCCAGCAGCTTTCCAGGGGTGCTAGCCAAAAACATTCAGTACTTC.

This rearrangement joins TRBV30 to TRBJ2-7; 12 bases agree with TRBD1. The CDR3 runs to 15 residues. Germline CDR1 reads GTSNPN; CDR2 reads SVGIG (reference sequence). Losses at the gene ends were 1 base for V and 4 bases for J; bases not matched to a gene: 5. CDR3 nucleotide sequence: TGTGCCTGGAGTGGGCTGGGACAGGGGGCTTACGAGCAGTACTTC. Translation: CAWSGLGQGAYEQYF.

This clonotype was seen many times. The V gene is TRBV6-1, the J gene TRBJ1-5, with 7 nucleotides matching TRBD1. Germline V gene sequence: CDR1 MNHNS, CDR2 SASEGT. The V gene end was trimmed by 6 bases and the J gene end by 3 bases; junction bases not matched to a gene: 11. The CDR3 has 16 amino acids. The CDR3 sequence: CASSRTRQGFNQPQHF. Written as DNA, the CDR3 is TGTGCCAGCAGCCGCACGAGACAGGGTTTCAATCAGCCCCAGCATTTT.

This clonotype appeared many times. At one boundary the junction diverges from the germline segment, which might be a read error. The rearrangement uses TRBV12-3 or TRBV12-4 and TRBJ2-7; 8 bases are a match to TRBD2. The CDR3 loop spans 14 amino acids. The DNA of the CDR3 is TGTGCCAGCGGTTTCAACGGGAGGGCCTGGGAGCAGTACTTC. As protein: CASGFNGRAWEQYF.

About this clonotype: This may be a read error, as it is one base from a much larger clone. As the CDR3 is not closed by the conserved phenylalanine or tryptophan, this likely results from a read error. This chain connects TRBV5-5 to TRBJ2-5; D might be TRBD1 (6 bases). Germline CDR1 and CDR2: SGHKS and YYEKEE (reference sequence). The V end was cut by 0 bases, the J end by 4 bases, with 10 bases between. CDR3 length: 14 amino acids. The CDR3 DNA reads TGTGCCAGCAGCTTGGGACAGGATGTAGAGACCCAGTACCTC. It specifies CASSLGQDVETQYL.

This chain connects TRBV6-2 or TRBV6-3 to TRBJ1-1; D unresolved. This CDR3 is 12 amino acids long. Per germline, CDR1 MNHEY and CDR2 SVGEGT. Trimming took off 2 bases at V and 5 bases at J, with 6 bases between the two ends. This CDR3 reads CASSYTGTEAFF. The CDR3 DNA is TGTGCCAGCAGTTACACCGGAACTGAAGCTTTCTTT.

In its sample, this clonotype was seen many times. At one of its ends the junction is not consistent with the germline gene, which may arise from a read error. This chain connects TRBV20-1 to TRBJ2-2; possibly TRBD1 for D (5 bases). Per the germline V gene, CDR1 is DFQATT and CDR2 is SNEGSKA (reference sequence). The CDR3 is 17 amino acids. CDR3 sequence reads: CSARDRLQDPNPGELFF. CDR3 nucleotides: TGCAGTGCTAGAGATCGCTTACAGGACCCGAACCCCGGGGAGCTGTTTTTT.

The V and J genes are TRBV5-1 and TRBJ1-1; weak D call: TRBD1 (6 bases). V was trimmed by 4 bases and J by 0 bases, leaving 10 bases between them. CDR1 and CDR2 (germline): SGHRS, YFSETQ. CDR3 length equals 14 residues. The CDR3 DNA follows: TGCGCCAGCAGCGCGACAGGCATGAACACTGAAGCTTTCTTT. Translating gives CASSATGMNTEAFF.

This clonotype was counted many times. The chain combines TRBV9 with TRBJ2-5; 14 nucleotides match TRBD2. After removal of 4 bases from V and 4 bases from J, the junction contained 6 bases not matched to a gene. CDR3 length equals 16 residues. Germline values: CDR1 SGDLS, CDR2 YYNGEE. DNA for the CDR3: TGTGCCAGCAGCACCGGACTAGCGGGAGGATTAGAGACCCAGTACTTC. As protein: CASSTGLAGGLETQYF.

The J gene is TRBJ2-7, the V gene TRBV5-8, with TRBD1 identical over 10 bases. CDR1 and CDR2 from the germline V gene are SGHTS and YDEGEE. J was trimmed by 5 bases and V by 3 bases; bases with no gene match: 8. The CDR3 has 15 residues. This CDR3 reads CASSSRDRGLHEQYF. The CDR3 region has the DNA TGTGCCAGCAGCTCCCGAGACAGGGGGCTCCACGAGCAGTACTTC.

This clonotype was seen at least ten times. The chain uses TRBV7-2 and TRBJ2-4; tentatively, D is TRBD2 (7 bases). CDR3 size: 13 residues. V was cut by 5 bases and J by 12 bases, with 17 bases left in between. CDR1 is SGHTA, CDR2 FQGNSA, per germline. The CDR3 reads CASSGGAGANQYF. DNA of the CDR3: TGTGCCAGCAGCGGGGGGGCTGGAGCGAATCAGTACTTC.

CDR3 sequence (DNA): TGTGCCAGCAGCCAAGGTGGGGAGGGAAAGACCCAGTACTTC. Translating it yields CASSQGGEGKTQYF. The chain couples TRBV3-1 to TRBJ2-5; 7 bases match TRBD2. The CDR3 loop spans 14 amino acids. Germline values: CDR1 LGHDT, CDR2 YNNKEL (reference sequence). The junction had 5 bases not matched to a gene; V was cut back by 1 base and J by 6 bases.

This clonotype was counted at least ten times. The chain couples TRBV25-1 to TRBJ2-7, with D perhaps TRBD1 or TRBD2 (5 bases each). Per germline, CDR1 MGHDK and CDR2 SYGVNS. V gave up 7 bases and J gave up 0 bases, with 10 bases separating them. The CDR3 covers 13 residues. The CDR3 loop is CASKGGGSYEQYF. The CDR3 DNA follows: TGTGCCAGCAAGGGTGGGGGCTCCTACGAGCAGTACTTC.

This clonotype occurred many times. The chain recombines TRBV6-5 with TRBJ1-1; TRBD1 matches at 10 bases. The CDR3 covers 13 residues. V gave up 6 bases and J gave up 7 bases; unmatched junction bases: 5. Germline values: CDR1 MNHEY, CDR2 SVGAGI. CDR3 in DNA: TGTGCCAGCAGCCCAGGGACAGGGGTTGAAGCTTTCTTT. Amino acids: CASSPGTGVEAFF.

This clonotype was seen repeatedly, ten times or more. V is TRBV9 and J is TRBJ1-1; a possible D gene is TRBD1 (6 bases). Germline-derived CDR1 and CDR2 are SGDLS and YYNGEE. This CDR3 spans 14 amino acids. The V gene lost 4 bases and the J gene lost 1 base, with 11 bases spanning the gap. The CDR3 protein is CASSPTDRNTEAFF. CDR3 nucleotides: TGTGCCAGCAGCCCGACGGACAGGAACACTGAAGCTTTCTTT.

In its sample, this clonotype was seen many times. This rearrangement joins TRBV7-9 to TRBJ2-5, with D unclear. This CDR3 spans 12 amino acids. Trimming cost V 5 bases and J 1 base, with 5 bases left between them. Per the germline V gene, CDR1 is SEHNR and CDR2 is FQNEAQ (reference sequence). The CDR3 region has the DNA TGTGCCAGCAGCCCAGTCCAAGAGACCCAGTACTTC. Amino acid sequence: CASSPVQETQYF.

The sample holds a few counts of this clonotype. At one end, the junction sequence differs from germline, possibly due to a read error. CDR3 sequence (DNA): TGTACCAGCAGTTTCGAGAACACCGGGGAGCTGTTTTTT. Translated, it gives CTSSFENTGELFF. The J gene is TRBJ2-2, the V gene TRBV11-3; no reliable D call. CDR3 length: 13 residues. CDR1 and CDR2 (germline): SGHNT, YENEEA.

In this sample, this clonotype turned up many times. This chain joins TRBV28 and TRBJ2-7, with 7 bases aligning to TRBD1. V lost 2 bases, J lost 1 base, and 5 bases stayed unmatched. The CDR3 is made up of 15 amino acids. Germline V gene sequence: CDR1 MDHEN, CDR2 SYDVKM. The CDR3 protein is CASSLRGQRSYEQYF. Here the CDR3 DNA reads TGTGCCAGCAGTTTAAGGGGACAGAGGTCCTACGAGCAGTACTTC.

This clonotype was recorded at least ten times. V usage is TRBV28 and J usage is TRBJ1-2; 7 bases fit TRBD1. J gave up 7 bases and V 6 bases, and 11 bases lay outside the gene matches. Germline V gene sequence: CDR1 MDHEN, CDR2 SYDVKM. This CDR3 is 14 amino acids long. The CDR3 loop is CASSPRGRSRGYTF. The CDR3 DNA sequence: TGTGCCAGCAGCCCAAGGGGGCGCTCGCGTGGCTACACCTTC.

Written as DNA, the CDR3 is TGTGCCAGCAGCACCCAGGACTCACCCCTCCACTTT. Translated, it gives CASSTQDSPLHF. J is TRBJ1-6 and V is TRBV11-2; D unclear. Germline V CDR1 and CDR2: SGHAT, FQNNGV. V lost 5 bases and J 10 bases, leaving 9 bases between the germline ends. CDR3 length equals 12 residues.